A selection of T cell receptor beta chains follows, all from one sample in a study of blood T cell repertoires in COVID-19. Only in-frame clones appear in the TCRdb table, and some are missing; sequencing was by immunoSEQ multiplex PCR. The sample consists of approximately 50,000 clones, approximately 84% of them appearing once. Sequencing was carried out using peripheral blood. The receptors come from a man in his 70s with active COVID-19. CDR3s include the opening cysteine and the closing phenylalanine or tryptophan. The D gene is left open where the match is weak. Rows may omit the clone size; those that give it use once, few, many or a size class.

J gene	D gene	clone size	V gene	CDR3 DNA	CDR3 protein
TRBJ2-1	TRBD2	-	TRBV18	TGTGCCAGCTCTGACCACGTCCTAGCGGGAGAAGGGGGGCAGTTCTTC	CASSDHVLAGEGGQFF
TRBJ2-1	TRBD2	-	TRBV5-1	TGCGCCAGCAGCTTGGACTCGGGGGGCAATGAGCAGTTCTTC	CASSLDSGGNEQFF
TRBJ1-5	-	-	TRBV12-3/TRBV12-4	TGTGCCAGCAGTTTATCGGGGAATCAGCCCCAGCATTTT	CASSLSGNQPQHF
TRBJ1-5	-	few	TRBV19	TGTGCCAGTAGTATAGTAACAGGGTCCCAGCCCCAGCATTTT	CASSIVTGSQPQHF
TRBJ2-3	-	-	TRBV3-1/TRBV3-2	TGTGCCAGCAGCCACCCGTGGCAGGGGTTTTCTAGCACAGATACGCAGTATTTT	CASSHPWQGFSSTDTQYF
TRBJ1-4	TRBD1	-	TRBV25-1	TGTGCCAGCAGTGATGTCCGGGACAGGGTGGAAAAACTGTTTTTT	CASSDVRDRVEKLFF
TRBJ1-2	-	once	TRBV19	TGTGCCAGTAGTATTGATATGCGCTATGGCTACACCTTC	CASSIDMRYGYTF
TRBJ2-7	-	-	TRBV12-5	TGTGCTAGTGGTTTCCCGTTTAGGATAGCGTGTTCCTACGAGCAGTACTTC	CASGFPFRIACSYEQYF
TRBJ2-2	-	-	TRBV4-2	TGTGCCAGCAGCCAAGATTCTGGCCGGGAGCTGTTTTTT	CASSQDSGRELFF
TRBJ2-1	TRBD2	-	TRBV30	TGTGCCTGGAGTGACCCGGGGACTAGCTGGAGCAATGAGCAGTTCTTC	CAWSDPGTSWSNEQFF
TRBJ1-2	-	-	TRBV5-1	TGCGCCAGCAGCTTGGAAATCTGGGGGCAGGGCTACACCTTC	CASSLEIWGQGYTF
TRBJ2-2	TRBD2	few	TRBV5-1	TGCGCCAGCAGCGAGAGGGCGGGAGGGATGAACACCGGGGAGCTGTTTTTT	CASSERAGGMNTGELFF
TRBJ2-3	TRBD2	-	TRBV2	TGTGCCAGCAGTGCCGGGAGGGTAGATACGCAGTATTTT	CASSAGRVDTQYF
TRBJ1-4	-	-	TRBV30	TGTGCCTGGAGCCCGCTAGTTGAAAAACTGTTTTTT	CAWSPLVEKLFF
TRBJ1-1	-	-	TRBV4-2	TGTGCCAGCAGTATCTCCTCCGACGGGGGAACTGAAGCTTTCTTT	CASSISSDGGTEAFF
TRBJ1-1	TRBD1	-	TRBV7-9	TGTGCCAGCAGTAGGGACAGGGCCACTGAAGCTTTCTTT	CASSRDRATEAFF
TRBJ2-7	-	few	TRBV19	TGTGCCAGTAGTATAGTGGACGGGAACTACGAGCAGTACTTC	CASSIVDGNYEQYF
TRBJ1-1	-	-	TRBV19	TGTGCCAGTAGTATGGACAGGAACACTGAAGCTTTCTTT	CASSMDRNTEAFF
TRBJ2-7	-	-	TRBV24-1	TGTGCCACCAGTGATCATCCTGACAAGGAGGCCTACGAGCAGTACTTC	CATSDHPDKEAYEQYF
TRBJ2-7	-	-	TRBV5-1	TGCGCCAGCAGCACCATCGGCTACGAGCAGTACTTC	CASSTIGYEQYF
TRBJ2-3	TRBD2	-	TRBV2	TGTGCCAGCAGTGAAGCCCTAGCGGGGAGCACAGATACGCAGTATTTT	CASSEALAGSTDTQYF